A single sample is the source of the 29 T cell receptor beta chains below, sequenced in a study of T cell responses to AZD1222 COVID-19 vaccine. The assay was immunoSEQ multiplex PCR, and TCRdb's table has in-frame clones only and misses some. The repertoire holds 150,000 to 200,000 clones, with just under 90% as singletons. Sequencing used peripheral blood, obtained on day 0 of AZD1222 vaccination. Source of these receptors: an adult in good health.

In this sample, this clone turned up a few times. The J gene is TRBJ1-6, the V gene TRBV5-6; unclear D gene. The CDR3 is 17 residues long. V lost 0 bases, J lost 0 bases, and 10 bases lay in between. CDR1 SGHDT and CDR2 YYEEEE come from the germline V gene. The CDR3 bases are TGTGCCAGCAGCTTGGTAAAATTAAGCTCCTATAATTCACCCCTCCACTTT. It encodes CASSLVKLSSYNSPLHF.

The chain uses TRBV6-1 and TRBJ2-3, with 12 positions matching TRBD1. Germline assignment: CDR1 MNHNS and CDR2 SASEGT. The ends lost 3 bases at V and 2 bases at J; junction bases unmatched: 9. The CDR3 is 18 residues long. The CDR3 region is CASSDTSGQGAITDTQYF. In nucleotides, the CDR3 is TGTGCCAGCAGTGACACGTCGGGACAGGGGGCCATCACAGATACGCAGTATTTT.

The chain is built from TRBV2 and TRBJ1-4; possible D gene TRBD1, 5 bases. The V end was cut by 3 bases, the J end by 0 bases, with 8 bases between. Germline V gene sequence: CDR1 SNHLY, CDR2 FYNNEI. This CDR3 is 15 amino acids long. The DNA of the CDR3 is TGTGCCAGCAGTGACCGGGGGACAACTAATGAAAAACTGTTTTTT. Translating gives CASSDRGTTNEKLFF. Looking up the rest from reference TRBV2 and TRBJ1-4 gives the full variable domain: EPEVTQTPSHQVTQMGQEVILRCVPISNHLYFYWYRQILGQKVEFLVSFYNNEISEKSEIFDDQFSVERPDGSNFTLKIRSTKLEDSAMYFCASSDRGTTNEKLFFGSGTQLSVL.

CDR3 in DNA: TGTGCCAGCAGCGTAGCTCTGGACAGGGGATCGGAAGGCTACACCTTC. Translation gives CASSVALDRGSEGYTF. The chain links TRBV9 to TRBJ1-2; TRBD1 matches at 9 bases. After removal of 0 bases from V and 8 bases from J, the junction contained 11 bases not matched to a gene. Germline V gene data show CDR1 as SGDLS and CDR2 as YYNGEE. The CDR3 length is 16 residues. Drawing the rest from reference TRBV9 and TRBJ1-2, the complete variable domain is DSGVTQTPKHLITATGQRVTLRCSPRSGDLSVYWYQQSLDQGLQFLIQYYNGEERAKGNILERFSAQQFPDLHSELNLSSLELGDSALYFCASSVALDRGSEGYTFGSGTRLTVV.

V gene TRBV3-1 (or the pseudogene TRBV3-2) combines with J gene TRBJ1-2; 7 bases are a match to TRBD1. The CDR3 runs 17 residues. V shed 4 bases, J shed 0 bases, and the junction held 11 bases outside the gene matches. Germline loops: CDR1 LGHDT, CDR2 YNNKEL (reference sequence). The CDR3 here is CASSRAGTATSNYGYTF. Written as DNA, the CDR3 is TGTGCCAGCAGCCGGGCCGGGACAGCCACATCTAACTATGGCTACACCTTC.

The chain has TRBV19 and TRBJ2-5; a weak D match, TRBD1 (6 bases). Per germline, CDR1 LNHDA and CDR2 SQIVND (reference sequence). The CDR3 contains 15 residues. The V and J ends lost 3 bases and 3 bases respectively, with 14 bases between them. The CDR3 nucleotides are TGTGCCAGTAGTATTTTAGGACAGAGAGAAGAGACCCAGTACTTC. It codes for CASSILGQREETQYF.

About this clone: The sample contains more than one DNA sequence encoding this CDR3. V and J are TRBV4-1 and TRBJ2-7, with 11 bases lining up with TRBD2. The CDR3 is made up of 15 amino acids. Germline values: CDR1 MGHRA, CDR2 YSYEKL. Trimming took 4 bases from V and 1 from J; bases not matched to a gene: 3. CDR3 sequence (DNA): TGCGCCAGCAGCCCGGGACTAGCGGCGTCCTACGAGCAGTACTTC. Translated: CASSPGLAASYEQYF.

This chain links TRBV18 with TRBJ2-6; possibly TRBD1 for D (5 bases). Trimming removed 3 bases from V and 0 bases from J, with 18 bases in between. The CDR3 extends over 19 amino acids. Germline V lookup: CDR1 KGHSH, CDR2 LQKENI. The CDR3 DNA reads TGTGCCAGCTCACCTACCCGGACATATAAAAGCTCTGGGGCCAACGTCCTGACTTTC. Protein sequence: CASSPTRTYKSSGANVLTF.

On this clone: The germline gene is not matched at one end of the junction; a read error may be the cause. The chain couples TRBV6-5 to TRBJ1-6; D is unresolved. There are 14 residues in the CDR3. Per germline, CDR1 MNHEY and CDR2 SVGAGI. The CDR3 nucleotides read TGTGCCAGCAGTTACTCTGGGAGGAATTTACCCCTCCACTTT. It translates to CASSYSGRNLPLHF.

There are a few counts of this clone. V usage is TRBV2 and J usage is TRBJ1-2; TRBD1 matches at 8 bases. Germline lookup yields CDR1 SNHLY and CDR2 FYNNEI. The CDR3 consists of 13 residues. V gave up 6 bases and J gave up 3 bases; unmatched junction bases: 3. CDR3 loop: CASSEGQDYGYTF. In DNA form, the CDR3 reads TGTGCCAGCAGCGAGGGACAGGACTATGGCTACACCTTC. Looking up the rest from reference TRBV2 and TRBJ1-2 gives the full variable domain: EPEVTQTPSHQVTQMGQEVILRCVPISNHLYFYWYRQILGQKVEFLVSFYNNEISEKSEIFDDQFSVERPDGSNFTLKIRSTKLEDSAMYFCASSEGQDYGYTFGSGTRLTVV.

The chain employs TRBV9 and TRBJ2-2; 11 nucleotides match TRBD1. The length of the CDR3 is 17 residues. Germline lookup yields CDR1 SGDLS and CDR2 YYNGEE. V dropped 0 bases and J dropped 2; count of bases not matched to a gene: 3. This CDR3 reads CASSVGGQGANTGELFF. In DNA, the CDR3 is TGTGCCAGCAGCGTAGGAGGACAGGGGGCTAACACCGGGGAGCTGTTTTTT.

The DNA of the CDR3 is TGTGCCAGCAGCCCAGGGGGGAGCTATTCACCCCTCCACTTT. It yields the protein CASSPGGSYSPLHF. J is TRBJ1-6 and V is TRBV4-2, with 7 bases fitting TRBD1. The junction had 5 bases not matched to a gene; V was cut back by 4 bases and J by 8 bases. Germline CDR1 is LGHNA and CDR2 is YNFKEQ. The CDR3 sequence is 14 residues long.

The chain employs TRBV10-1 and TRBJ1-5; no clear D. Deletions cut 3 bases from V and 4 bases from J, with 7 bases between. Germline assignment: CDR1 WNHNN and CDR2 SYGVQD (reference sequence). The CDR3 runs 13 residues. CDR3 nucleotide sequence: TGCGCCAGCAGTGACGGGGTTAATCAGCCCCAGCATTTT. This translates into CASSDGVNQPQHF.

The chain uses TRBV5-4 and TRBJ2-2; TRBD2 is a possible D gene (6 bases). The length of the CDR3 is 15 residues. Germline V gene data show CDR1 as SGHNT and CDR2 as YYREEE (reference sequence). V was clipped by 2 bases and J by 0 bases, with 8 bases between them. CDR3 nucleotide sequence: TGTGCCAGCAGCTTTGGGGAGGCGAACACCGGGGAGCTGTTTTTT. Amino acids: CASSFGEANTGELFF.

The chain combines TRBV9 with TRBJ1-6, with unresolved D. V was cut by 0 bases and J by 7 bases, with 11 bases left in between. The CDR3 runs to 15 residues. CDR1 and CDR2 from the germline V gene are SGDLS and YYNGEE. This chain's CDR3 is CASSVVAVGNSPLHF. Here the CDR3 DNA reads TGTGCCAGCAGCGTAGTAGCCGTCGGCAATTCACCCCTCCACTTT.

The chain has TRBV28 and TRBJ1-2; D perhaps matches TRBD1 (6 bases). Germline values: CDR1 MDHEN, CDR2 SYDVKM. V dropped 4 bases and J dropped 8 bases, with 17 bases sitting between them. The CDR3 runs 14 residues. Written as DNA, the CDR3 is TGTGCCAGCAGTTCTCCTCCGGGGGCTGACGGCTACACCTTC. Translated, it gives CASSSPPGADGYTF.

The J gene is TRBJ2-7, the V gene TRBV5-4, with 8 bases aligning to TRBD2. Per germline, CDR1 SGHNT and CDR2 YYREEE (reference sequence). After removal of 4 bases from V and 0 bases from J, the junction contained 9 bases not matched to a gene. The CDR3 is made up of 16 amino acids. The CDR3 reads CASSNKLAGSSYEQYF. CDR3 DNA: TGTGCCAGCAGCAATAAATTAGCGGGGAGCTCCTACGAGCAGTACTTC.

J is TRBJ1-6 and V is TRBV28; TRBD1 aligns across 10 bases. Germline lookup yields CDR1 MDHEN and CDR2 SYDVKM. The V gene end was trimmed by 6 bases and the J gene end by 7 bases; junction bases not matched to a gene: 9. The CDR3 totals 16 residues. CDR3 sequence reads: CASSRQGAGGNSPLHF. Written as DNA, the CDR3 is TGTGCCAGCAGCAGACAGGGGGCAGGAGGGAATTCACCCCTCCACTTT.

The chain joins TRBV15 to TRBJ1-2; D possibly corresponds to TRBD1 (5 bases). The CDR3 spans 15 residues. CDR1 and CDR2 (germline): LNHNV, YYDKDF (reference sequence). With 5 bases removed from V and 6 bases from J, the gap between germline ends came to 19 bases. CDR3 in amino acids: CATSRAGRGSHGYTF. For the CDR3, the DNA is TGTGCCACCAGCCGAGCGGGGAGGGGCTCGCATGGCTACACCTTC.

The chain recombines TRBV27 with TRBJ1-5, with D uncertain. The CDR3 loop spans 13 amino acids. Germline-derived CDR1 and CDR2 are MNHEY and SMNVEV (reference sequence). Deletions cut 6 bases from V and 1 base from J, with 7 bases between. CDR3 in amino acids: CASRGGSNQPQHF. The CDR3, as DNA: TGTGCCAGCAGGGGAGGGAGCAATCAGCCCCAGCATTTT.

V and J are TRBV28 and TRBJ1-5; 7 bases are shared with TRBD1. The germline V gene has CDR1 MDHEN and CDR2 SYDVKM. V lost 10 bases and J lost 7; bases outside the gene matches: 10. The CDR3 extends over 13 amino acids. The CDR3 coding sequence is TGTGCCACCAAAGACAGGGACGGCCAGCCCCAGCATTTT. This encodes CATKDRDGQPQHF. Drawing the rest from reference TRBV28 and TRBJ1-5, the complete variable domain is DVKVTQSSRYLVKRTGEKVFLECVQDMDHENMFWYRQDPGLGLRLIYFSYDVKMKEKGDIPEGYSVSREKKERFSLILESASTNQTSMYLCATKDRDGQPQHFGDGTRLSIL.

The chain carries TRBV4-1 and TRBJ2-2; D is uncertain. The CDR3 extends over 14 amino acids. Deletions cut 0 bases from V and 4 bases from J, with 6 bases between. Germline V gene lookup returns CDR1 MGHRA and CDR2 YSYEKL. The CDR3 sequence is CASSQEGSTGELFF. The CDR3 nucleotides are TGCGCCAGCAGCCAAGAAGGAAGCACCGGGGAGCTGTTTTTT.

The J gene is TRBJ2-7, the V gene TRBV15; D is tentatively TRBD1 or TRBD2 (6 bases each). Germline CDR1 is LNHNV and CDR2 is YYDKDF (reference sequence). With 1 base removed from V and 4 bases from J, the gap between germline ends came to 11 bases. The CDR3 is made up of 14 amino acids. The CDR3 DNA reads TGTGCCACCAGCAGAGGGGGGGCGTTTTACGAGCAGTACTTC. As protein: CATSRGGAFYEQYF.

This clone occurred a few times. This chain links TRBV18 with TRBJ2-5; a weak D match, TRBD2 (6 bases). With 1 base removed from V and 5 bases from J, the gap between germline ends came to 14 bases. This CDR3 contains 15 residues. The germline V gene encodes CDR1 KGHSH and CDR2 LQKENI. The CDR3 reads CASSPRPGTSETQYF. In DNA, the CDR3 is TGTGCCAGCTCACCACGCCCAGGGACTTCGGAGACCCAGTACTTC.

This chain links TRBV29-1 with TRBJ2-1; either TRBD1 or TRBD2 may fit D (5 bases each). CDR3 length equals 13 residues. CDR1 is SQVTM, CDR2 ANQGSEA, per germline. The V gene lost 4 bases and the J gene lost 5 bases, with 12 bases spanning the gap. The chain's CDR3 is CSVVRMGDNEQFF. CDR3 DNA: TGCAGCGTTGTTCGGATGGGGGACAATGAGCAGTTCTTC.

The chain has TRBV6-4 and TRBJ1-6, with 8 bases matching TRBD1. The V segment lost 1 base and the J segment 6 bases; nucleotides outside the gene matches: 11. The CDR3 consists of 18 residues. The germline CDR1 and CDR2 sequences are MRHNA and SNTAGT. The CDR3 spells CASSDYPPGGEGNSPLHF. Here the CDR3 DNA reads TGTGCCAGCAGTGACTACCCTCCAGGGGGCGAAGGTAATTCACCCCTCCACTTT.

The V gene is TRBV19, the J gene TRBJ2-7, with D perhaps matching TRBD1 or TRBD2 (5 bases each). CDR1 LNHDA and CDR2 SQIVND come from the germline V gene (reference sequence). V lost 3 bases, J lost 0 bases, and 18 bases lay in between. The CDR3 is 17 residues long. CDR3 nucleotide sequence: TGTGCCAGTAGTATTGGGAGCCAAGGGGTTGGCTCCTACGAGCAGTACTTC. It is translated as CASSIGSQGVGSYEQYF. The complete variable domain, with remaining parts taken from reference TRBV19 and TRBJ2-7, reads DGGITQSPKYLFRKEGQNVTLSCEQNLNHDAMYWYRQDPGQGLRLIYYSQIVNDFQKGDIAEGYSVSREKKESFPLTVTSAQKNPTAFYLCASSIGSQGVGSYEQYFGPGTRLTVT.

The J gene is TRBJ2-3, the V gene TRBV5-1, with D possibly matching TRBD2 (7 bases). Trimming cost V 0 bases and J 4 bases, with 12 bases left between them. Germline values: CDR1 SGHRS, CDR2 YFSETQ. This CDR3 has 15 amino acids. The CDR3 is CASSLEGGPPDTQYF. The CDR3 DNA reads as TGCGCCAGCAGCTTGGAGGGGGGGCCCCCAGATACGCAGTATTTT.

The chain links TRBV6-6 to TRBJ2-3; 7 nucleotides agree with TRBD2. The germline V gene has CDR1 MNHNY and CDR2 SVGAGI (reference sequence). V was pared by 7 bases and J by 1 base, with 8 bases of the junction left unmatched. The CDR3 spans 15 residues. The CDR3 spells CASTSRGVGTDTQYF. CDR3 sequence (DNA): TGTGCCAGCACAAGCCGGGGGGTTGGCACAGATACGCAGTATTTT.